This T cell receptor beta chain is from a study of T cells in Graves' hyperthyroidism and ophthalmopathy. Study-wide findings and caveats: Ophthalmopathy and stable hyperthyroidism were separated by a 13 V-J model. Most thyroid clonotypes with frequency above 0.001 were detected in blood. Model output signaled ophthalmopathy a median 6.5 months ahead of onset.

The V gene lost 2 bases and the J gene lost 6 bases, with 7 bases spanning the gap. This CDR3 has 11 residues. Germline CDR1 DFQATT, CDR2 SNEGSKA (reference sequence). Regions amplified from RNA transcripts were the TCR beta CDR3 regions. HTBI primers drove first-round RT-PCR of the TCR CDR3. TCRdb processed the multiplex PCR reads anew with MiXCR; each CDR3 protein has one entry. The sample shows some 500,000 distinct CDR3 sequences, about 16% of them seen only once. In this sample, this clonotype turned up many times. The target antigen is unknown. Using more than 7.5 ml of fresh peripheral blood, PBMCs were prepared.

This clonotype originated in a woman in her thirties with Graves' ophthalmopathy. This rearrangement joins TRBV20-1 to TRBJ1-1; D unclear. Sequencing was done on a sample of blood. This CDR3 reads CSARKVAEAFF. The CDR3 DNA sequence: TGCAGTGCTAGAAAGGTGGCTGAAGCTTTCTTT.